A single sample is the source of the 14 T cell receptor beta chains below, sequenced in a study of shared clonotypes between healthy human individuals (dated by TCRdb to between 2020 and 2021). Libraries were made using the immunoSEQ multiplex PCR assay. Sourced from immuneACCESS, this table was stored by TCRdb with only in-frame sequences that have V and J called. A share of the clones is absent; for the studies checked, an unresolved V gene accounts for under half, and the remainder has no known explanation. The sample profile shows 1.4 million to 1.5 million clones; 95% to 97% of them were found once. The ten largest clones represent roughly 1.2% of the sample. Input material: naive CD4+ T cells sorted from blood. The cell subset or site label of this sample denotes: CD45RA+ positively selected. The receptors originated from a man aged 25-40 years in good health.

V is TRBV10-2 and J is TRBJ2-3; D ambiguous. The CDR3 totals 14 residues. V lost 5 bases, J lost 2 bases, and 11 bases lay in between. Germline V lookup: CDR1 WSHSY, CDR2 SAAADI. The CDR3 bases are TGCGCCAGCAGTCGGTCACCCTCCACAGATACGCAGTATTTT. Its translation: CASSRSPSTDTQYF.

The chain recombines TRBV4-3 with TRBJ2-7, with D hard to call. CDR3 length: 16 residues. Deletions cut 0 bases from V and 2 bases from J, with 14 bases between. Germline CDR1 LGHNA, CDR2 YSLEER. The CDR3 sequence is CASSQDLAGGTYEQYF. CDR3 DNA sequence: TGCGCCAGCAGCCAAGATCTGGCTGGCGGCACCTACGAGCAGTACTTC.

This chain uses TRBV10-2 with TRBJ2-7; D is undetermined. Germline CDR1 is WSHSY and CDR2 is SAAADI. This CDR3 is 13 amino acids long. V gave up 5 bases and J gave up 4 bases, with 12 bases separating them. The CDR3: CASSLNGYYEQYF. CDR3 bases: TGCGCCAGCAGTTTGAACGGATATTACGAGCAGTACTTC.

The CDR3 loop reads CLSSGANVLTF. CDR3 DNA: TGTCTCTCCTCTGGGGCCAACGTCCTGACTTTC. V gene TRBV2 combines with J gene TRBJ2-6; D is unclear. The CDR3 runs 11 residues. Germline CDR1 and CDR2: SNHLY and FYNNEI.

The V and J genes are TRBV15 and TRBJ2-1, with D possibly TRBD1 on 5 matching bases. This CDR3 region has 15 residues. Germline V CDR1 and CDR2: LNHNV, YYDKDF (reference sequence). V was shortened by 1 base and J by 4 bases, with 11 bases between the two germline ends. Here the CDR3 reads CATSRAPGQYNEQFF. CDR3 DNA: TGTGCCACCAGCAGAGCGCCAGGGCAGTACAATGAGCAGTTCTTC.

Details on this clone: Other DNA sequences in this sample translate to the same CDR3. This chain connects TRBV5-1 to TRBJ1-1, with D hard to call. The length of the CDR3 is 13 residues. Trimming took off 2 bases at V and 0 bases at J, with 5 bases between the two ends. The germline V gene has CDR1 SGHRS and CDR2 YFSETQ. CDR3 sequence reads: CASSFGMNTEAFF. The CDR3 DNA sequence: TGCGCCAGCAGCTTTGGGATGAACACTGAAGCTTTCTTT.

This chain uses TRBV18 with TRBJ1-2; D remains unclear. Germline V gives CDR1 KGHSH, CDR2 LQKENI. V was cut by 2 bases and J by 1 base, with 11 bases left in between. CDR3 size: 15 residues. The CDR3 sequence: CASSPGSGNNYGYTF. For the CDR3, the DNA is TGTGCCAGCTCACCAGGGTCCGGGAATAACTATGGCTACACCTTC.

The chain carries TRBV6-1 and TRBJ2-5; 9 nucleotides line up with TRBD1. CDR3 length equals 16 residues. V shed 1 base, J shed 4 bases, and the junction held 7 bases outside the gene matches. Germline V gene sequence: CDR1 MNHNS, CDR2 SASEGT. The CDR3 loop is CASSEGFGTGIETQYF. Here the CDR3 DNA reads TGTGCCAGCAGTGAAGGGTTCGGGACAGGGATAGAGACCCAGTACTTC.

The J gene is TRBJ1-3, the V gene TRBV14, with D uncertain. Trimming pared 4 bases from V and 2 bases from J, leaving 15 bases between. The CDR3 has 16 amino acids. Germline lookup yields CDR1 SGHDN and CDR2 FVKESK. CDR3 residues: CASSPHHLGAGNTIYF. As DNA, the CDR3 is TGTGCCAGCAGCCCCCACCATCTGGGCGCTGGAAACACCATATATTTT.

In DNA form, the CDR3 reads TGTGCCAGCGGTCTCGATCAGCCCCAGCATTTT. Translation gives CASGLDQPQHF. This chain connects TRBV9 to TRBJ1-5, with D unresolved. The CDR3 has 11 amino acids. Germline values: CDR1 SGDLS, CDR2 YYNGEE. V lost 7 bases, J lost 5 bases, and 7 bases lay in between.

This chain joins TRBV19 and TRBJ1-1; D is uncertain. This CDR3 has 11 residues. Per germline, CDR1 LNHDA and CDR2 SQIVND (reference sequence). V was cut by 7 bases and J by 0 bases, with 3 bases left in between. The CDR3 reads CASKVNTEAFF. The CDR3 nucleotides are TGTGCCAGTAAGGTGAACACTGAAGCTTTCTTT.

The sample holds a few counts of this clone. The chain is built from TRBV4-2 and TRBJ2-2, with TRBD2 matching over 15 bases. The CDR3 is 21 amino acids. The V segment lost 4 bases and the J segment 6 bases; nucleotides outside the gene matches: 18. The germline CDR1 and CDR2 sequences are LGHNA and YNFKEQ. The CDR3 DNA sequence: TGTGCCAGCAGCCTACCTCCGGGACTAGCGGGAGGAAAGGGTAATCCCGGGGAGCTGTTTTTT. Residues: CASSLPPGLAGGKGNPGELFF.

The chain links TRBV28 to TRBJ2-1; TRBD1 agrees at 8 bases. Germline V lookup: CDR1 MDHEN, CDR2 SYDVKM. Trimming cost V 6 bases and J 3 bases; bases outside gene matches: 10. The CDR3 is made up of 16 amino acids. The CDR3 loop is CASRKDRGPGYNEQFF. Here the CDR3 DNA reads TGTGCCAGCAGAAAAGACAGGGGCCCCGGCTACAATGAGCAGTTCTTC.

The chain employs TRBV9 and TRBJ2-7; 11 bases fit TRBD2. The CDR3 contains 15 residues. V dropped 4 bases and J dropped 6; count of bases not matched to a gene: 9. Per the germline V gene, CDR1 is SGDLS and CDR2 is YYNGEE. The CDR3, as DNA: TGTGCCAGCAGCCCGATAGCGGGAGGGCAAAGCGAGCAGTACTTC. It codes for CASSPIAGGQSEQYF.